In this sample, the clone carrying this T cell receptor delta chain is medium-sized. Other nucleotide sequences in the sample specify the same CDR3. The data were obtained in a study of gamma-delta T cells after stem cell transplantation. CDR1 is GEAIGNYY and CDR2 is EKD in the germline V gene. The V and J ends lost 0 bases and 0 bases, in that order; junction bases with no gene match: 10. The CDR3 runs 18 residues. TCRdb redid the clone calls on the RT-PCR reads with CATT. The data hold under 6,500 delta-chain clones, with roughly 2% observed a single time. The TCR originated in a human donor. It is not recorded whose cells these are; they may come from a transplant donor. The sequenced material came from gamma-delta T cells. The chain uses TRDV2 and TRDJ1, with 9 bases matching TRDD3. The CDR3 loop reads CACDTVSTGGRYTDKLIF. The CDR3 nucleotides read TGTGCCTGTGACACCGTGAGTACTGGGGGAAGGTACACCGATAAACTCATCTTT.